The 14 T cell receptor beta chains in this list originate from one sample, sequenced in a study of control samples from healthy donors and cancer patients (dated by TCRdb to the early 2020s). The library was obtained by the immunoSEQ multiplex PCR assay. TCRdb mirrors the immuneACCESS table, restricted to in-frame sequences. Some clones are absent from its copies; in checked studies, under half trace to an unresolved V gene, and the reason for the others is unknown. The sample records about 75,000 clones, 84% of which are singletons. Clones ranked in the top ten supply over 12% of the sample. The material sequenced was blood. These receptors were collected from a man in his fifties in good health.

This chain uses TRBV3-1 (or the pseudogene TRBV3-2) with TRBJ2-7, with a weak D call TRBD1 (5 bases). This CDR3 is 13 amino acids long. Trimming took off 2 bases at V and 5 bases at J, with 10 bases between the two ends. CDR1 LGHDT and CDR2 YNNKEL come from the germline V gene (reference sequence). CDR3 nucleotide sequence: TGTGCCAGCAGCCAATGGAACAGGCACGAGCAGTACTTC. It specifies CASSQWNRHEQYF.

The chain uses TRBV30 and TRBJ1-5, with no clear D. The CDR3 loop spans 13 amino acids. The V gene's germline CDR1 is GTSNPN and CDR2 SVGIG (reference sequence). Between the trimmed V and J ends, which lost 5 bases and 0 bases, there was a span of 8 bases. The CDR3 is CAWALHSNQPQHF. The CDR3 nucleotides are TGTGCCTGGGCCCTTCATAGCAATCAGCCCCAGCATTTT. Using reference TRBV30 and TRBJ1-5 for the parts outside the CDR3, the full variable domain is SQTIHQWPATLVQPVGSPLSLECTVEGTSNPNLYWYRQAAGRGLQLLFYSVGIGQISSEVPQNLSASRPQDRQFILSSKKLLLSDSGFYLCAWALHSNQPQHFGDGTRLSIL.

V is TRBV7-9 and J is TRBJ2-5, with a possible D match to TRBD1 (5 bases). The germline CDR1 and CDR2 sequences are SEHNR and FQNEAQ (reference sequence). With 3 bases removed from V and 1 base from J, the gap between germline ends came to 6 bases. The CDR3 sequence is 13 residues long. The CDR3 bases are TGTGCCAGCAGCTTGGGGCTCCAAGAGACCCAGTACTTC. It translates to CASSLGLQETQYF. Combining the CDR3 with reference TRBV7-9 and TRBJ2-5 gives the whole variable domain DTGVSQNPRHKITKRGQNVTFRCDPISEHNRLYWYRQTLGQGPEFLTYFQNEAQLEKSRLLSDRFSAERPKGSFSTLEIQRTEQGDSAMYLCASSLGLQETQYFGPGTRLLVL.

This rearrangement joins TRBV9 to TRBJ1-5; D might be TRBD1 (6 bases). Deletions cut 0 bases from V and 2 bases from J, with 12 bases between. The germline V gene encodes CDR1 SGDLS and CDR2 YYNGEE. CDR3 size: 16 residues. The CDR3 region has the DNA TGTGCCAGCAGCGTAGACCCGGACAGCGGCAATCAGCCCCAGCATTTT. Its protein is CASSVDPDSGNQPQHF.

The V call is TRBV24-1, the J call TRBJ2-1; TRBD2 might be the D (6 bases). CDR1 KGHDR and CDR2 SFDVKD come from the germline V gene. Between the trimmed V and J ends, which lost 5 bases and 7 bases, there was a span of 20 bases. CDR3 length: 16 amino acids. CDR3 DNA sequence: TGTGCCACCAGTGGCTTGGGTCAGCGGGCCATGAATGAGCAGTTCTTC. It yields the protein CATSGLGQRAMNEQFF.

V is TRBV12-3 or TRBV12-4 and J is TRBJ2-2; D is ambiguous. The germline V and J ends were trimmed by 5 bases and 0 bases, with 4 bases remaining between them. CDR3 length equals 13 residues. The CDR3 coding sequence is TGTGCCAGCAGTCCAACGAACACCGGGGAGCTGTTTTTT. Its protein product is CASSPTNTGELFF.

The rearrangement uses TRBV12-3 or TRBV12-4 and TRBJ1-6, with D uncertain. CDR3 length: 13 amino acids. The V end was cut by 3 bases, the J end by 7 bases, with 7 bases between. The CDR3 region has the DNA TGTGCCAGCAGTTTCTCGGGCAATTCACCCCTCCACTTT. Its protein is CASSFSGNSPLHF.

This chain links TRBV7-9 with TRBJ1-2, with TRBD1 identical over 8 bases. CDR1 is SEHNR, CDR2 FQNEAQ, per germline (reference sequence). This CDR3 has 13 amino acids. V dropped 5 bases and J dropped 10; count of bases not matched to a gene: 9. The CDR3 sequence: CASSPWTGLIYTF. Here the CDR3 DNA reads TGTGCCAGCAGCCCCTGGACAGGGTTAATCTACACCTTC.

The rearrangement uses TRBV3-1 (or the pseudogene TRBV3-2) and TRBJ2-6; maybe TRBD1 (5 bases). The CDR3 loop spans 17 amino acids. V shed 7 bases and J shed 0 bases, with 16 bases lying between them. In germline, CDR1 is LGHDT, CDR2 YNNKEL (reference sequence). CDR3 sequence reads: CASMRTGSISGANVLTF. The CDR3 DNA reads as TGTGCCAGCATGAGAACAGGATCAATCTCTGGGGCCAACGTCCTGACTTTC.

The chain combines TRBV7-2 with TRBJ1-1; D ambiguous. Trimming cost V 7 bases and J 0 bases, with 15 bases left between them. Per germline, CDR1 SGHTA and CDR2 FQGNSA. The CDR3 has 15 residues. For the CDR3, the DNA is TGTGCCAGCAACTTGGTAGAGAGTATGAACACTGAAGCTTTCTTT. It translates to CASNLVESMNTEAFF. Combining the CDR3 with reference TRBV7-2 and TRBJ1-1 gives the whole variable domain GAGVSQSPSNKVTEKGKDVELRCDPISGHTALYWYRQSLGQGLEFLIYFQGNSAPDKSGLPSDRFSAERTGGSVSTLTIQRTQQEDSAVYLCASNLVESMNTEAFFGQGTRLTVV.

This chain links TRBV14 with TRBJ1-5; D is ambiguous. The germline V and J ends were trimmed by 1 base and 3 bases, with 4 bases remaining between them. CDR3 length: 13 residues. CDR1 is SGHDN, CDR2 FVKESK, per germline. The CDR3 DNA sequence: TGTGCCAGCAGCCAAGGAATCAATCAGCCCCAGCATTTT. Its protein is CASSQGINQPQHF.

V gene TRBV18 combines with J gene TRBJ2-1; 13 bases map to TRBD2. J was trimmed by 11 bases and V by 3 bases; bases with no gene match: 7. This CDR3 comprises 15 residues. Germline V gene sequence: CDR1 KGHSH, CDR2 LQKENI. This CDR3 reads CASSPPGTSGKKQFF. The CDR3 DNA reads TGTGCCAGCTCACCCCCCGGGACTAGCGGGAAGAAGCAGTTCTTC.

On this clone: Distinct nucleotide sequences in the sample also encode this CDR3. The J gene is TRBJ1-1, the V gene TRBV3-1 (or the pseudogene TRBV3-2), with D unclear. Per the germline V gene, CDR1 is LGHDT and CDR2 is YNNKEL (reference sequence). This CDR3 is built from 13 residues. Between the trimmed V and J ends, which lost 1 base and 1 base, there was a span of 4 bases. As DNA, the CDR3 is TGTGCCAGCAGCCAAGCAGGGAACACTGAAGCTTTCTTT. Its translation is CASSQAGNTEAFF.

The CDR3: CASSLRVPGASETQYF. CDR3 nucleotides: TGTGCCAGCAGCTTACGGGTCCCGGGGGCGAGTGAGACCCAGTACTTC. The J gene is TRBJ2-5, the V gene TRBV7-8; tentatively, D is TRBD1 or TRBD2 (6 bases each). In germline, CDR1 is SGHVS, CDR2 FQNEAQ. Between the trimmed V and J ends, which lost 2 bases and 5 bases, there was a span of 18 bases. This CDR3 has 16 amino acids.